The clone carrying this T cell receptor beta chain occurred many times. No antigen is known for it. This beta chain is an unintended read in a library built for alpha chains; its size means little. A unique molecular identifier was attached to every TCR cDNA molecule. TCRdb re-called the 5' RACE reads with MiXCR, one entry per CDR3 protein. This table has over 15,000 distinct CDR3 sequences, approximately 9.6% appearing once. This entry comes from a study of spatial heterogeneity in lung cancer. Study information: Strong correlation linked TCR transcript counts in tumor regions to a T cell module score derived from matched bulk RNA-seq. Study-wide findings and caveats: Counts that tracked tumor mutation counts were those of expanded intratumoral alpha and beta TCRs. Counts for ubiquitous and regional expanded TCRs went along with ubiquitous and regional nonsynonymous mutations, respectively.

The CDR3 length is 14 residues. CDR1 KGHDR and CDR2 SFDVKD come from the germline V gene. V was cut by 5 bases and J by 0 bases, with 7 bases left in between. Indicated time point: sample taken at primary tumor resection. Unsorted tumor, nontumor lung tissue or cryopreserved PBMC supplied the whole RNA. Sample: lung tumor tissue, taken at surgery. The J gene is TRBJ1-5, the V gene TRBV24-1; D is unclear. The receptor comes from a female donor with early-stage non-small cell lung cancer. The CDR3 spells CATSGANSNQPQHF. Written as DNA, the CDR3 is TGTGCCACCAGTGGCGCTAATAGCAATCAGCCCCAGCATTTT.